These T cell receptor beta chains were read from a single sample in a study of T-cell reconstitution after alpha-beta-depleted transplantation in children. MiXCR was run by TCRdb on the PCR reads, yielding one entry per CDR3 protein. Altogether 350,000 to 400,000 distinct CDR3 sequences are present, roughly 22% being singletons, with the ten largest covering 3.8%. The source was PBMCs from the stem cell graft donor, collected from the stem cell graft. Every receptor here comes from a human donor who donated a stem cell graft to a child with acute myeloid leukemia. The CDR3 runs from the conserved cysteine through the conserved F or W. D genes are given only for firm matches.

D,J,V,CDR3
TRBD2,TRBJ2-5,TRBV28,CASSLVAGVDETQYF
TRBD1,TRBJ1-1,TRBV29-1,CSVLTGLNTEAFF
-,TRBJ2-1,TRBV4-1,CASSPDVGDYNEQFF
-,TRBJ2-1,TRBV6-5,CASSLRQAITPYNEQFF
TRBD1,TRBJ2-7,TRBV12-3/TRBV12-4,CASSVGQATSYEQYF
TRBD2,TRBJ2-7,TRBV20-1,CSASTLSGRYEQYF
-,TRBJ1-2,TRBV27,CASSSGLQEGYTF
-,TRBJ2-5,TRBV12-5,CASGLSTGTRVTQYF
-,TRBJ2-7,TRBV24-1,CATRTGLVHYEQYF
-,TRBJ1-1,TRBV20-1,CSARLIGGTEAFF
TRBD1,TRBJ2-3,TRBV28,CATIPGGLPSTDTQYF
-,TRBJ2-1,TRBV29-1,CSGRGRSSYNEQFF
-,TRBJ2-2,TRBV12-3/TRBV12-4,CASTSVGDTGELFF
-,TRBJ2-2,TRBV27,CASSSLNGVEDTGELFF
TRBD2,TRBJ2-2,TRBV27,CASSLAATGELFF
-,TRBJ1-2,TRBV12-3/TRBV12-4,CASSFRGQPGDGYTF
-,TRBJ1-1,TRBV20-1,CSAIFDRNTEAFF
TRBD2,TRBJ2-7,TRBV20-1,CSARDWVAGGGREQYF
-,TRBJ2-7,TRBV28,CASIHWGSSYEQYF
-,TRBJ1-2,TRBV5-1,CASSLAVTDYYGYTF
TRBD1,TRBJ2-7,TRBV20-1,CSARGGTGTDYEQYF
-,TRBJ2-5,TRBV6-5,CASSYPIAGVETQYF
-,TRBJ2-5,TRBV7-2,CASSLVDLGETQYF
-,TRBJ2-7,TRBV20-1,CSARVSPAREQYF
-,TRBJ2-7,TRBV5-2,CASTLTDYEQYF
TRBD1,TRBJ1-4,TRBV12-3/TRBV12-4,CASSPGTAGSELFF
-,TRBJ2-1,TRBV6-5,CASSYAVIATYNEQFF
-,TRBJ1-1,TRBV29-1,CSVEDTLNTEAFF
TRBD2,TRBJ2-3,TRBV10-3,CAISERGGDTQYF
-,TRBJ2-1,TRBV6-5,CASSRGQPNEQFF
-,TRBJ1-4,TRBV5-1,CASSQTGDNEKLFF
-,TRBJ2-1,TRBV9,CASSVVGRSTANEQFF
TRBD1,TRBJ2-2,TRBV29-1,CSVDAGGTNTGELFF
-,TRBJ2-7,TRBV20-1,CSARDGSLGEQYF
-,TRBJ2-2,TRBV2,CANQDPSTGELFF
TRBD1,TRBJ1-1,TRBV5-1,CASSLDRSNTEAFF
-,TRBJ1-3,TRBV12-3/TRBV12-4,CASSWGLRSGNTIYF
TRBD1,TRBJ2-3,TRBV9,CASSVGQGITDTQYF
TRBD2,TRBJ2-1,TRBV29-1,CSAATSGTLGFF
TRBD2,TRBJ2-7,TRBV5-6,CASSPPGLAFEQYF
TRBD1,TRBJ2-1,TRBV7-2,CASRDRTGRWDEQFF
TRBD2,TRBJ2-1,TRBV7-9,CASSPTSWDNEQFF
TRBD2,TRBJ2-3,TRBV11-2,CASSYGLVTDTQYF
-,TRBJ1-5,TRBV20-1,CSASQGIDQPQHF
TRBD2,TRBJ2-1,TRBV10-3,CAISLSGSPGDEQFF
TRBD2,TRBJ2-7,TRBV4-1,CASSQAGAAYEQYF
TRBD2,TRBJ2-2,TRBV12-3/TRBV12-4,CASSSLAGGPGTGELFF
-,TRBJ2-7,TRBV12-3/TRBV12-4,CASSSNRGSYYEQYF
TRBD1,TRBJ2-7,TRBV29-1,CSVSRGDRGSYEQYF
-,TRBJ1-2,TRBV20-1,CSARDGGRYGGYGYTF
-,TRBJ2-2,TRBV12-3/TRBV12-4,CASSFGQGNTGELFF
TRBD1,TRBJ2-7,TRBV20-1,CSAWTGITYEQYF
TRBD1,TRBJ2-3,TRBV29-1,CSVTTGFKYF
-,TRBJ2-1,TRBV28,CASSLSREQFF
-,TRBJ1-3,TRBV7-2,CASSLSGSGNTIYF